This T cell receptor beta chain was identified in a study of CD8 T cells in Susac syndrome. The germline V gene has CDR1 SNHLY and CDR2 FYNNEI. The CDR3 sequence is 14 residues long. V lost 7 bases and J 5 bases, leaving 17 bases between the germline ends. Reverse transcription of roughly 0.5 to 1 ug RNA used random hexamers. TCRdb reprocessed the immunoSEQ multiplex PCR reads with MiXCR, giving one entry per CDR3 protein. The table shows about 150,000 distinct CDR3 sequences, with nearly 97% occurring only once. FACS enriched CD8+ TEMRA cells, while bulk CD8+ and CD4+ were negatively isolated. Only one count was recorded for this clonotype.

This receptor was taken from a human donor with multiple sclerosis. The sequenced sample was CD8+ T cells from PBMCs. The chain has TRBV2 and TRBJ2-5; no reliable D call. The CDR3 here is CASKLGPGAETQYF. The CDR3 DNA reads TGTGCCAGCAAGTTGGGCCCCGGCGCCGAGACCCAGTACTTC.